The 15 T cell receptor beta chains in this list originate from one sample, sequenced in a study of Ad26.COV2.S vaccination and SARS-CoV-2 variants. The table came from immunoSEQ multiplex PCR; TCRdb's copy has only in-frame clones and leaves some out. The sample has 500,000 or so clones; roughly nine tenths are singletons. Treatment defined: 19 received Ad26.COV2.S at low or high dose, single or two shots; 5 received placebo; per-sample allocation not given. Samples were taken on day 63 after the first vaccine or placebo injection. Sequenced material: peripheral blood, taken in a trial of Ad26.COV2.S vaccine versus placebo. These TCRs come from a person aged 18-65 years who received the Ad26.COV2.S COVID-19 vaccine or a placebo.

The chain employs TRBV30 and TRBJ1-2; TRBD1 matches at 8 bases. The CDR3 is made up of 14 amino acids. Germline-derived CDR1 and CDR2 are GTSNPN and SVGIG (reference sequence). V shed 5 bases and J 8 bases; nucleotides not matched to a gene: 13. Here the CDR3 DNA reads TGTGCCTGGTACTCGGACAGGGCCCTCAAGGGCTACACCTTC. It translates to CAWYSDRALKGYTF.

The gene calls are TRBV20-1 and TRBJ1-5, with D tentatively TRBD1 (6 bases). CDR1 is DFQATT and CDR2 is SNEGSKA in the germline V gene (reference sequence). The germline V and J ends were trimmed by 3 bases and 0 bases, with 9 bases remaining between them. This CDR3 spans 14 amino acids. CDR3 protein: CSASRGNSNQPQHF. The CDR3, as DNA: TGCAGTGCTAGTAGGGGGAATAGCAATCAGCCCCAGCATTTT.

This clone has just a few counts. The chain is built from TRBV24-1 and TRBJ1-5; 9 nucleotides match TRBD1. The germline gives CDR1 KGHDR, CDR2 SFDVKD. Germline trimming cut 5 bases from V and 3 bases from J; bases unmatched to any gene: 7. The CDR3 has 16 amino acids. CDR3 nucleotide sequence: TGTGCCACCAGTGGGGTCCGGACAGGGGACAATCAGCCCCAGCATTTT. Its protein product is CATSGVRTGDNQPQHF.

CDR3 region: CSASDNREAFF. The CDR3 DNA reads as TGCAGTGCTAGCGACAACCGTGAAGCTTTCTTT. V gene TRBV20-1 combines with J gene TRBJ1-1; unclear D gene. Germline V gene sequence: CDR1 DFQATT, CDR2 SNEGSKA (reference sequence). V lost 3 bases and J 7 bases, leaving 9 bases between the germline ends. CDR3 size: 11 residues.

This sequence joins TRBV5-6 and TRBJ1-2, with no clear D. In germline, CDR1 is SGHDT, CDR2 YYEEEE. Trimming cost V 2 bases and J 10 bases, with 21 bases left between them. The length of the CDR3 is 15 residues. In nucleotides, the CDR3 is TGTGCCAGCAGCTTATGGACCAAGTACCCCCCGATCTACACCTTC. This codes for CASSLWTKYPPIYTF. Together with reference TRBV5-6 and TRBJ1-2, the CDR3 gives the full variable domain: DAGVTQSPTHLIKTRGQQVTLRCSPKSGHDTVSWYQQALGQGPQFIFQYYEEEERQRGNFPDRFSGHQFPNYSSELNVNALLLGDSALYLCASSLWTKYPPIYTFGSGTRLTVV.

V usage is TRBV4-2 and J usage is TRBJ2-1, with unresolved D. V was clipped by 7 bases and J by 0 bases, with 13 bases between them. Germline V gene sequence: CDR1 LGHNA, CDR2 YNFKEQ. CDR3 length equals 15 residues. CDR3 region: CASNLWLSSYNEQFF. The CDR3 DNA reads TGTGCCAGCAACCTCTGGCTGAGCTCCTACAATGAGCAGTTCTTC.

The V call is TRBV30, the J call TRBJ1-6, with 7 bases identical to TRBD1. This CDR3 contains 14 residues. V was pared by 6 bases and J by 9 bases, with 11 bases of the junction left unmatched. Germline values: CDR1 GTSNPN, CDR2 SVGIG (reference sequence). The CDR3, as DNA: TGTGCCTGTTCACAGGGGCCCTCTTCTTCACCCCTCCACTTT. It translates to CACSQGPSSSPLHF.

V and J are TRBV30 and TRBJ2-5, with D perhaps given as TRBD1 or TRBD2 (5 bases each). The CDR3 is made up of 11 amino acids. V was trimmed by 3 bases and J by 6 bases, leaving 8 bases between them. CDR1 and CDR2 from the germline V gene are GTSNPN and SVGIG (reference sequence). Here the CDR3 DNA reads TGTGCCTGGAGGGGGGTGAAGACCCAGTACTTC. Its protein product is CAWRGVKTQYF.

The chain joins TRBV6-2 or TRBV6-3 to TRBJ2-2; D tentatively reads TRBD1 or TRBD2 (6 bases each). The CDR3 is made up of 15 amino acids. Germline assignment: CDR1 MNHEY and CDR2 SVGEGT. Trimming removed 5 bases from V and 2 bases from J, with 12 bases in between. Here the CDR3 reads CASSRLGGNTGELFF. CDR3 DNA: TGTGCCAGCAGTCGCCTGGGGGGCAACACCGGGGAGCTGTTTTTT.

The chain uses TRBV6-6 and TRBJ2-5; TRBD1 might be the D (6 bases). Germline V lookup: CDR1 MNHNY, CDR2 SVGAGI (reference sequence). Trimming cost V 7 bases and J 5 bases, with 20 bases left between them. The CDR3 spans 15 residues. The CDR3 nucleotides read TGTGCCAGCACCGCAGGGGTGAAGGTTCGCGAGACCCAGTACTTC. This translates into CASTAGVKVRETQYF.

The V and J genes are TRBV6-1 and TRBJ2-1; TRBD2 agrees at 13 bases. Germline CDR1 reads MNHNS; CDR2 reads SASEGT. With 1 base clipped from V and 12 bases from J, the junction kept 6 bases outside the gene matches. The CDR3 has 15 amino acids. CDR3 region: CASSEVRLAGGLQFF. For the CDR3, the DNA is TGTGCCAGCAGTGAAGTAAGACTAGCGGGAGGTCTGCAGTTCTTC.

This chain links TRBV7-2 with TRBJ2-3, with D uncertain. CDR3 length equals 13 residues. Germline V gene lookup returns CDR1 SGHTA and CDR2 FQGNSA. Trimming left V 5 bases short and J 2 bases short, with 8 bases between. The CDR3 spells CASSLSYTDTQYF. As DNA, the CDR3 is TGTGCCAGCAGCCTATCTTACACAGATACGCAGTATTTT.

CDR3 region: CASIRAVTTTDTQYF. CDR3 bases: TGTGCCAGCATCCGGGCAGTCACAACCACAGATACGCAGTATTTT. This chain links TRBV28 with TRBJ2-3; D unclear. V lost 7 bases and J lost 2, with 16 bases in between. Germline V gene data show CDR1 as MDHEN and CDR2 as SYDVKM. CDR3 length equals 15 residues.

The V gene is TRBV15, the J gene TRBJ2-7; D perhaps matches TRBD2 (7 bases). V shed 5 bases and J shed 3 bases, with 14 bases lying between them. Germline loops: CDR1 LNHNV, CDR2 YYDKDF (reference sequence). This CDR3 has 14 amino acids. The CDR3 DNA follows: TGTGCCACCAGCCCCCTGGGAGGGGGCTACGAGCAGTACTTC. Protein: CATSPLGGGYEQYF.

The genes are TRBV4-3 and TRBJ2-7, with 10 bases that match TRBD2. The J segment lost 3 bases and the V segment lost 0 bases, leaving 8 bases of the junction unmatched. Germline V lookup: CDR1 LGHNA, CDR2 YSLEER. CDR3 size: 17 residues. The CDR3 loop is CASSQDPPAGGDYEQYF. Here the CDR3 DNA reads TGCGCCAGCAGCCAAGATCCTCCAGCGGGAGGGGACTACGAGCAGTACTTC.